These 9 T cell receptor beta chains originate from one sample sequenced in a study of T cell responses to AZD1222 COVID-19 vaccine. Data came from immunoSEQ multiplex PCR; TCRdb stores just in-frame clones and leaves some out. The data show some 280,000 clones, 94% seen once. Specimen: peripheral blood, collected 28 days after the second AZD1222 dose. The receptors come from an adult who received the AZD1222 COVID-19 vaccine.

The CDR3 DNA follows: TGTGCCAGCAGTTTATTAACATTAAATCAGCCCCAGCATTTT. It yields the protein CASSLLTLNQPQHF. The chain has TRBV28 and TRBJ1-5; D not resolved. The ends were cut back, 1 base at V and 4 bases at J, with 8 bases in the middle. The CDR3 loop spans 14 amino acids. Germline CDR1 and CDR2: MDHEN and SYDVKM.

The V gene is TRBV28, the J gene TRBJ1-6, with TRBD1 matching over 10 bases. The CDR3 totals 15 residues. V was pared by 5 bases and J by 7 bases, with 5 bases of the junction left unmatched. Germline V gives CDR1 MDHEN, CDR2 SYDVKM. The CDR3 loop is CASSGGQGNNSPLHF. In DNA, the CDR3 is TGTGCCAGCAGTGGGGGACAGGGGAACAATTCACCCCTCCACTTT.

The chain recombines TRBV2 with TRBJ1-1, with D perhaps matching TRBD1 (5 bases). V lost 8 bases, J lost 3 bases, and 13 bases lay in between. This CDR3 is 13 amino acids long. The germline CDR1 and CDR2 sequences are SNHLY and FYNNEI. CDR3 nucleotides: TGTGCCAGCTCCTATGACAGTGACACTGAAGCTTTCTTT. Amino acid sequence: CASSYDSDTEAFF.

The V gene is TRBV5-8, the J gene TRBJ1-6; D uncertain. This CDR3 is built from 11 residues. The germline V gene has CDR1 SGHTS and CDR2 YDEGEE. V dropped 1 base and J dropped 13 bases, with 6 bases sitting between them. CDR3 sequence (DNA): TGTGCCAGCAGCTTGTCGGGCCCCCTCCACTTT. This gives the protein CASSLSGPLHF.

The rearrangement joins TRBV9 to TRBJ1-2, with D maybe TRBD1 (6 bases). V lost 0 bases to trimming and J lost 3 bases, with 9 bases between them. Germline assignment: CDR1 SGDLS and CDR2 YYNGEE. CDR3 length: 14 residues. This CDR3 is CASSVGTAYYGYTF. The CDR3 DNA follows: TGTGCCAGCAGCGTAGGGACAGCGTACTATGGCTACACCTTC.

J is TRBJ1-1 and V is TRBV28, with TRBD1 identical over 7 bases. The ends lost 6 bases at V and 11 bases at J; junction bases unmatched: 15. The CDR3 has 14 amino acids. The germline V gene has CDR1 MDHEN and CDR2 SYDVKM. The DNA for the CDR3 is TGTGCCAGCAGCACAAACTATAATACAGGGGAGGCTTTCTTT. Translating it yields CASSTNYNTGEAFF.

This chain uses TRBV10-3 with TRBJ2-3; unclear D gene. The CDR3 has 13 amino acids. Between the trimmed V and J ends, which lost 2 bases and 4 bases, there was a span of 7 bases. Germline V lookup: CDR1 ENHRY, CDR2 SYGVKD. The CDR3 coding sequence is TGTGCCATCAGTGAGAGTAGGGCAGATACGCAGTATTTT. Protein product: CAISESRADTQYF.

This rearrangement joins TRBV28 to TRBJ1-2; maybe TRBD1 (6 bases). Germline values: CDR1 MDHEN, CDR2 SYDVKM. V dropped 6 bases and J dropped 8 bases, with 25 bases sitting between them. The CDR3 extends over 16 amino acids. The CDR3 loop reads CASSPRGVLSDLGYTF. CDR3 nucleotides: TGTGCCAGCAGCCCAAGGGGGGTCCTTTCCGACTTAGGCTACACCTTC.

The V gene is TRBV14, the J gene TRBJ1-5; D is unclear. The length of the CDR3 is 13 residues. V was trimmed by 4 bases and J by 3 bases, leaving 7 bases between them. Germline-derived CDR1 and CDR2 are SGHDN and FVKESK. The CDR3 nucleotides are TGTGCCAGCAGCCGCGACGTCAATCAGCCCCAGCATTTT. Protein sequence: CASSRDVNQPQHF. The entire variable domain, with the rest obtained from reference TRBV14 and TRBJ1-5, is as follows: EAGVTQFPSHSVIEKGQTVTLRCDPISGHDNLYWYRRVMGKEIKFLLHFVKESKQDESGMPNNRFLAERTGGTYSTLKVQPAELEDSGVYFCASSRDVNQPQHFGDGTRLSIL.